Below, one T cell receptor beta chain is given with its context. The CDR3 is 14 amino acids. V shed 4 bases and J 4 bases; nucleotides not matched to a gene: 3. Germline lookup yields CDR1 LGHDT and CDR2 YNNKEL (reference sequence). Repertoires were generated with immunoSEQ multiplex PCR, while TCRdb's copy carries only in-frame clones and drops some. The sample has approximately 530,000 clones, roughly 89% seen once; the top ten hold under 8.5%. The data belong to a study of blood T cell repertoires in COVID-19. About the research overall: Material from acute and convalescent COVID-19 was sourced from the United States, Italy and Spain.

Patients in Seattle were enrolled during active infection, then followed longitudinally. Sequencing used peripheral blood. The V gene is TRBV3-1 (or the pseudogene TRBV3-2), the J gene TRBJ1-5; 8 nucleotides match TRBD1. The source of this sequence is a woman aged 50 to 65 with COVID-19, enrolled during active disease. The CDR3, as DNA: TGTGCCAGCAGCCTCGGACAGGGAAATCAGCCCCAGCATTTT. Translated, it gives CASSLGQGNQPQHF.